The next 9 T cell receptor beta chains were all read from a single sample in a study of response to subunit inactivated influenza vaccine. TCRdb independently ran MiXCR on the RT-PCR reads; one entry per CDR3 protein. The sample yields about 800,000 distinct CDR3 sequences, around 21% seen once. The sample in question was PBMCs from blood, obtained more than 4 days after vaccination. The receptors come from a man aged 50 to 59 who received an inactivated influenza vaccine.

The chain uses TRBV29-1 and TRBJ1-2; 12 positions agree with TRBD1. Germline V CDR1 and CDR2: SQVTM, ANQGSEA. The CDR3 is made up of 14 amino acids. The V gene end was trimmed by 6 bases and the J gene end by 4 bases; junction bases not matched to a gene: 6. In DNA, the CDR3 is TGCAGCGTGGAGGGACAGGGGGCTGGCTATGGCTACACCTTC. Its protein product is CSVEGQGAGYGYTF.

This chain connects TRBV7-9 to TRBJ2-1; TRBD2 agrees at 12 bases. In germline, CDR1 is SEHNR, CDR2 FQNEAQ (reference sequence). This CDR3 spans 15 amino acids. With 8 bases clipped from V and 6 bases from J, the junction kept 8 bases outside the gene matches. This chain's CDR3 is CASAPGLAGSNEQFF. As DNA, the CDR3 is TGTGCCAGCGCTCCGGGACTAGCGGGTTCCAATGAGCAGTTCTTC.

A note on this clonotype: Being one base from a much bigger clone, this may be a read error. The rearrangement uses TRBV3-1 and TRBJ2-5; tentative D call: TRBD2 (6 bases). The CDR3 runs to 16 residues. CDR1 is LGHDT, CDR2 YNNKEL, per germline (reference sequence). The CDR3, as DNA: TGTGCCAGCAGCCTAAGTGTCCTAGCGTCATCAGAGACCCAGCACTTC. It specifies CASSLSVLASSETQHF.

This clonotype was observed a handful of times. V gene TRBV6-5 combines with J gene TRBJ1-1; tentative D call: TRBD1 (6 bases). With 2 bases removed from V and 4 bases from J, the gap between germline ends came to 11 bases. The germline CDR1 and CDR2 sequences are MNHEY and SVGAGI. The CDR3 consists of 14 residues. The CDR3 region is CASSYQGGGTEAFF. CDR3 sequence (DNA): TGTGCCAGCAGTTACCAGGGAGGGGGCACTGAAGCTTTCTTT.

This clonotype was observed many times. The gene calls are TRBV5-1 and TRBJ2-5; D is perhaps TRBD2 (5 bases). Trimming removed 0 bases at V and 4 bases at J, with 10 bases between. CDR1 is SGHRS, CDR2 YFSETQ, per germline. The CDR3 spans 14 residues. The CDR3 DNA follows: TGCGCCAGCAGCTTGGTCGGGGTTGGAGAGACCCAGTACTTC. Amino acids: CASSLVGVGETQYF.

The sample holds many counts of this clonotype. The rearrangement uses TRBV12-3 or TRBV12-4 and TRBJ1-5; weak D call: TRBD1 (5 bases). V lost 5 bases to trimming and J lost 7 bases, with 12 bases between them. The CDR3 sequence is 13 residues long. The CDR3 region has the DNA TGTGCCAGCAGTCTCATGGGGGTCCAGCCCCAGCATTTT. It codes for CASSLMGVQPQHF.

Ten or more counts support this clonotype. V and J are TRBV30 and TRBJ2-7; D is uncertain. V shed 2 bases and J shed 2 bases, with 13 bases lying between them. Germline V CDR1 and CDR2: GTSNPN, SVGIG (reference sequence). The CDR3 length is 14 residues. CDR3: CAWSLDSRAYEQYF. The DNA for the CDR3 is TGTGCCTGGAGTTTGGATTCCAGAGCCTACGAGCAGTACTTC.

The J gene is TRBJ1-1, the V gene TRBV12-3 or TRBV12-4; 7 bases align to TRBD1. The CDR3 extends over 14 amino acids. V trimming: 2 bases; J trimming: 6 bases; junction bases outside the gene matches: 6. Here the CDR3 reads CASSLQGVEAEAFF. The DNA of the CDR3 is TGTGCCAGCAGTTTACAGGGGGTCGAGGCTGAAGCTTTCTTT.

This clonotype occurred a few times. The genes are TRBV20-1 and TRBJ2-7; TRBD2 is a possible D gene (6 bases). The V gene's germline CDR1 is DFQATT and CDR2 SNEGSKA (reference sequence). V lost 1 base to trimming and J lost 3 bases, with 10 bases between them. The CDR3 consists of 13 residues. CDR3 coding DNA: TGCAGTGCTAGAGTGGGACTCAGCTACGAGCAGTACTTC. It translates to CSARVGLSYEQYF.